This TCR beta chain originates from a study of T cells in women clearing cervical HPV infection. Background on the study: Controls' single incident HPV16 infection cleared within 12 months without precancer.

Study observations and caveats: Cases carried less TRBV6-7 than controls: roughly 0.11% versus 0.16%.

The assay was immunoSEQ multiplex PCR, and TCRdb's table has in-frame clones only and misses some. The listing records over 25,000 clones. Regarding this clone: The antigen remains unidentified. Sequencing ends 3 residues short of the CDR3 end; the germline J gene provides the rest.

The V gene end was trimmed by 5 bases and the J gene end by 3 bases; junction bases not matched to a gene: 10. The CDR3 has 16 residues. From germline, CDR1 is SGHVS and CDR2 FQNEAQ. The specimen was blood buffy coat. The TCR originated in a woman between 18 and 75 years old with a cervical HPV16 infection that either progressed to CIN3+ or cleared (not recorded which). This sequence joins TRBV7-8 and TRBJ2-7; TRBD1 aligns across 10 bases. The CDR3 protein is CASSPGQGSLSYEQYF. CDR3 bases read: TGTGCCAGCAGCCCGGGACAGGGGTCTCTGAGCTACGAG.